The clone carrying this T cell receptor (beta chain) was seen ten or more times. The germline V gene has CDR1 SGDLS and CDR2 YYNGEE. The V gene lost 3 bases and the J gene lost 0 bases, with 12 bases spanning the gap. This CDR3 has 15 residues. The record originates from a study of human T cells and chemical hapten exposure. One entry per CDR3 protein results from TCRdb running MiXCR on the RACE reads. Of about 360,000 distinct CDR3 sequences detected, about 4.4% appear once; the ten largest clones hold roughly 2.4%. As for time point: patch test 1, 2 weeks after DPC sensitization. Treatment here: therapeutic diphenylcyclopropenone sensitization with weekly scalp DPC.

Specimen: whole blood, collected in connection with sensitization to the hapten diphenylcyclopropenone (DPC). This TCR was recovered from a woman between 45 and 65 years old with alopecia areata. Some clones in this sample may be carry-over from other donors' samples. J is TRBJ1-1 and V is TRBV9; D gene unclear. The CDR3 loop reads CASSASPGLNTEAFF. CDR3 DNA sequence: TGTGCCAGCAGCGCTTCACCGGGCCTGAACACTGAAGCTTTCTTT.